This entry describes one T cell receptor beta chain. This same CDR3 is encoded by further DNA sequences in the sample. This sample is part of a study of shared clonotypes between healthy human individuals. Germline V gene lookup returns CDR1 LNHDA and CDR2 SQIVND (reference sequence). The CDR3 consists of 14 residues. J gave up 6 bases and V 4 bases, and 5 bases lay outside the gene matches. Libraries were prepared by immunoSEQ multiplex PCR; TCRdb keeps only in-frame clonotypes and omits some of them. This table has about 990,000 clones, around three quarters appearing once. The clonotype originates from a man in his late teens or twenties in good health. Some clones in this sample may be carry-over from other donors' samples. Sequencing was done on a sample of memory CD4+ T cells from PBMCs. Subset reported: CD45RA-negative fraction. The rearrangement links TRBV19 to TRBJ1-5; the match to TRBD1 covers 8 bases. The CDR3 protein is CASSTPGGRQPQHF. CDR3 DNA: TGTGCCAGTAGTACCCCAGGGGGCCGTCAGCCCCAGCATTTT.